This T cell receptor beta chain was recovered during a study of shared clonotypes between healthy human individuals. Study outcomes and limitations: Relative to their counterparts shared across all four donors, non-shared clonotypes exhibited diminished generation probabilities. The researchers took only blood, and tissue repertoires probably look different.

The V end lost 3 bases, the J end lost 2 bases, and 11 bases lay between the germline ends. The V gene's germline CDR1 is MNHEY and CDR2 SVGAGI. CDR3 size: 14 residues. Positive CCR7 selection of CD45RO-negative cells yielded the naive CD8 cells, and terminally differentiated effector memory CD45RA+ cells were excluded. Original handling: ImmunoSEQ sequences covered only the junction and lacked quality scores; filtering therefore differed. The protocol was immunoSEQ multiplex PCR, while the TCRdb copy is restricted to in-frame clones and leaves out a portion. V and J calls and clone size are those listed in that table; D and trimming were worked out from the DNA. Of about 580,000 clones listed, roughly 98% are singletons. To note about this clone: Its cognate antigen is unknown.

The chain has TRBV6-5 and TRBJ2-7; tentative D call: TRBD1 (6 bases). This clonotype originated in a man aged 25 to 40 in good health. The sample was naive CD8+ T cells sorted from blood. CDR3 residues: CASSYTDRTYEQYF. CDR3 nucleotides: TGTGCCAGCAGTTATACGGACAGAACCTACGAGCAGTACTTC.